Following are 10 T cell receptor beta chains from one sample sequenced in a study of blood T cells in healthy people across ages. The use of a sample-barcoded 5' primer and a J-beta primer mix characterized a second PCR of roughly 6 to 11 cycles. MiXCR was run by TCRdb on the 5' RACE reads, yielding one entry per CDR3 protein. The profile shows hundreds of thousands of distinct CDR3 sequences, about 50% of them singletons. The sequenced material came from blood. The receptors stem from an elderly woman in good health.

Comments on this clonotype: A much larger clone sits a single nucleotide away, making a read error possible. The chain links TRBV29-1 to TRBJ2-7; tentative D call: TRBD2 (6 bases). Near its end, the DNA agrees better with TRBJ2-5, so the J call may be wrong. The CDR3 spans 12 residues. Germline assignment: CDR1 SQVTM and CDR2 ANQGSEA. This CDR3 is CGVSGLEETQYF. CDR3 sequence (DNA): TGCGGCGTTAGCGGCCTAGAAGAGACCCAGTACTTC.

This clonotype was counted ten times or more. The chain is built from TRBV7-2 and TRBJ2-7; D is unresolved. The CDR3 spans 17 residues. Trimming left V 5 bases short and J 0 bases short, with 20 bases between. Per germline, CDR1 SGHTA and CDR2 FQGNSA. The CDR3 coding sequence is TGTGCCAGCAGCCTACTTAAAATCGGCCCTACCTCCTACGAGCAGTACTTC. Amino acid sequence: CASSLLKIGPTSYEQYF.

CDR3 nucleotide sequence: TGTGCCAGCAGCCAAGTACCCACAGGGGCCGATTCTAATGAAAAACTGTTTTTT. Translation: CASSQVPTGADSNEKLFF. V usage is TRBV3-1 and J usage is TRBJ1-4; TRBD1 agrees at 7 bases. V lost 1 base to trimming and J lost 3 bases; unmatched junction nucleotides: 11. The CDR3 length is 18 residues. CDR1 LGHDT and CDR2 YNNKEL come from the germline V gene (reference sequence).

J is TRBJ1-2 and V is TRBV10-3; 7 bases map to TRBD1. The CDR3 loop spans 16 amino acids. V lost 6 bases, J lost 2 bases, and 12 bases stayed unmatched. The germline V gene encodes CDR1 ENHRY and CDR2 SYGVKD. The chain's CDR3 is CAISSVPQTGNYGYTF. The CDR3 bases are TGTGCCATCAGCTCCGTTCCCCAGACAGGGAACTATGGCTACACCTTC.

This clonotype appeared a single time. The J gene is TRBJ2-5, the V gene TRBV29-1, with TRBD1 matching over 9 bases. Germline CDR1 and CDR2: SQVTM and ANQGSEA. The V segment lost 6 bases and the J segment 4 bases; nucleotides outside the gene matches: 3. The CDR3 has 12 residues. This CDR3 is CSVRQGGETQYF. The CDR3 coding sequence is TGCAGCGTCCGACAGGGGGGAGAGACCCAGTACTTC. Variable domain in full (rest from reference TRBV29-1 and TRBJ2-5): SAVISQKPSRDICQRGTSLTIQCQVDSQVTMMFWYRQQPGQSLTLIATANQGSEATYESGFVIDKFPISRPNLTFSTLTVSNMSPEDSSIYLCSVRQGGETQYFGPGTRLLVL.

A few counts support this clonotype. In DNA form, the CDR3 reads TGTGCCAGCAGACTAGGGGGAAATCAGCCCCAGCATTTT. It codes for CASRLGGNQPQHF. The J gene is TRBJ1-5, the V gene TRBV12-3 or TRBV12-4; possible D gene TRBD1, 6 bases. This CDR3 spans 13 amino acids. V was trimmed by 6 bases and J by 4 bases, leaving 10 bases between them.

This clonotype has more than one count but fewer than ten. The chain has TRBV7-9 and TRBJ1-1; 8 bases are shared with TRBD1. V was pared by 4 bases and J by 0 bases, with 4 bases of the junction left unmatched. The CDR3 totals 15 residues. Germline CDR1 is SEHNR and CDR2 is FQNEAQ (reference sequence). CDR3: CASSSRTGMNTEAFF. The CDR3 coding sequence is TGTGCCAGCAGCTCTCGGACAGGGATGAACACTGAAGCTTTCTTT.

The chain uses TRBV20-1 and TRBJ2-5, with 9 positions matching TRBD2. From germline, CDR1 is DFQATT and CDR2 SNEGSKA (reference sequence). This CDR3 is built from 16 residues. Trimming at V came to 6 bases and at J to 0 bases, leaving 11 bases not matched to a gene. The CDR3 DNA follows: TGCAGTGCCAACACGGTGGCTAGCGGGAACCAAGAGACCCAGTACTTC. Translation: CSANTVASGNQETQYF.

This clonotype was counted many times. The gene calls are TRBV5-1 and TRBJ2-1; D ambiguous. Germline V gene data show CDR1 as SGHRS and CDR2 as YFSETQ. The V and J ends lost 2 bases and 1 base respectively, with 7 bases between them. This CDR3 contains 14 residues. The CDR3 region is CASSFAGSYNEQFF. The DNA of the CDR3 is TGCGCCAGCAGCTTCGCCGGGTCCTACAATGAGCAGTTCTTC.

As regards this clonotype: A junction end diverges from the germline sequence, so it may reflect a read error. This chain links TRBV27 with TRBJ2-3; the D call may be TRBD1 or TRBD2 (5 bases each). This CDR3 spans 14 amino acids. Germline V CDR1 and CDR2: MNHEY, SMNVEV (reference sequence). The CDR3 here is CTSSFGDGTDTQYF. CDR3 in DNA: TGTACCAGCAGTTTCGGGGACGGTACAGATACGCAGTATTTT.